The TCR beta chain described here comes from a study of blood T cell repertoires in COVID-19. About the study: Whether acute or convalescent, the COVID-19 samples came from the United States, Italy and Spain. Sources were T cells, B-cell-depleted T cells, or PBMCs; the material itself was cDNA or gDNA.

In the original workflow: Reference gene primer amplification yielded estimated nucleated cell counts. The data were produced by immunoSEQ multiplex PCR, yet TCRdb's version contains in-frame clones alone and is incomplete. V and J calls and clone size come straight from that table; D and trimming were deduced from the DNA. The sample records under 150,000 clones, about 83% being singletons. Germline V lookup: CDR1 SGHKS, CDR2 YYEKEE (reference sequence). V gave up 4 bases and J gave up 4 bases; unmatched junction bases: 4. CDR3 length: 13 residues. This sequence originates from a man aged 40-50 years with active or convalescent COVID-19. The J gene is TRBJ1-2, the V gene TRBV5-5; 7 bases line up with TRBD1. The sample taken for sequencing was peripheral blood. CDR3 nucleotide sequence: TGTGCCAGCAGCACCGGGGACAGCTATGGCTACACCTTC. It encodes CASSTGDSYGYTF.